This T cell receptor (beta chain) stems from a study of CD8+CD57+ T cells in acquired aplastic anemia. As for the study in general: The mean DNA yield obtained from sorted CD4+ and CD8+ cells came to around 3 ug.

All patients picked for sequencing had shown, by flow cytometry, an expansion of CD8+CD57+ cells. No patient had been given any therapy when blood was sampled. V lost 2 bases and J lost 7, with 9 bases in between. The CDR3 is 13 residues long. Looked up from germline, CDR1 is SEHNR and CDR2 is FQNEAQ (reference sequence). TCR beta VDJ combinations and CDR3 sequences were profiled from genomic DNA. A single record per CDR3 protein comes from TCRdb applying MiXCR to the reads. The profile shows roughly 170,000 distinct CDR3 sequences, 45% to 60% of them singletons. The sample comprised sorted CD4+, CD8+, or CD8+CD57+ T cells (not recorded which) from PBMCs. This receptor was taken from a human donor with aplastic anemia. The chain uses TRBV7-9 and TRBJ2-1; no reliable D call. CDR3 loop: CASSLSRSNEQFF. CDR3 bases: TGTGCCAGCAGCTTATCCAGGTCGAATGAGCAGTTCTTC.